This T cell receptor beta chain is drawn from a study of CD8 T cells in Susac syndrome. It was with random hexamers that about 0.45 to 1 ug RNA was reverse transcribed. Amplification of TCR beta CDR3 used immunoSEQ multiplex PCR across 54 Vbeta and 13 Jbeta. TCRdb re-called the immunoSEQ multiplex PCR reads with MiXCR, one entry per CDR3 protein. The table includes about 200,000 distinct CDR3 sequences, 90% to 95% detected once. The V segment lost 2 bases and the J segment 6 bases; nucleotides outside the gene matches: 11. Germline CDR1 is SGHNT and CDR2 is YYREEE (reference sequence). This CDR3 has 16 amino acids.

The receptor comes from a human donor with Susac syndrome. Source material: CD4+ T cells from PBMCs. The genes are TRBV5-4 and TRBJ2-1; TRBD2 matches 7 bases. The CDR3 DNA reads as TGTGCCAGCAGCTTTTTAAGAGCGGGGACTTTCAATGAGCAGTTCTTC. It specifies CASSFLRAGTFNEQFF.